This T cell receptor beta chain was found in a study of T cell responses to AZD1222 COVID-19 vaccine. Germline trimming cut 1 base from V and 5 bases from J; bases unmatched to any gene: 8. Germline-derived CDR1 and CDR2 are MDHEN and SYDVKM. The CDR3 is made up of 16 amino acids. Study-wide results and caveats: At baseline, just five to seven AZD1222 recipients tested seropositive. Donor demographics were predominantly white British with a female majority; clonal diversity may be underestimated. Scientists sampled the repertoires only once the peak T cell response had passed. There were vaccine-associated CD4 TCRs across spike, dominant at 160-218 and 743-854.

The protocol was immunoSEQ multiplex PCR, while the TCRdb copy is restricted to in-frame clones and leaves out a portion. The sample has 150,000 to 180,000 clones; 86% are singletons. This clone was seen a handful of times. Its target is not known. This sample comprised peripheral blood, obtained on day 0 of MenACWY control vaccination. The chain couples TRBV28 to TRBJ1-5; 7 bases are a match to TRBD1. The sequence came from an adult in good health. The CDR3 loop is CASSLLRGTAHQPQHF. CDR3 in DNA: TGTGCCAGCAGTTTATTGCGCGGGACAGCCCATCAGCCCCAGCATTTT.